A selection of T cell receptor beta chains follows, all from one sample in a study of patients and donors after allogeneic stem cell transplantation. TCRdb reprocessed the RT-PCR reads with MiXCR, giving one entry per CDR3 protein. The data show 920,000 or so distinct CDR3 sequences, more than 15% seen once. Material for sequencing was blood, either unsorted or a sorted T cell fraction (not recorded which). The receptor source for this set is a human donor who was either an allogeneic HSCT recipient or a stem cell or donor lymphocyte infusion donor (not recorded which). It is not recorded whose cells these are; they may come from a transplant donor. Each CDR3 is given with its conserved first and last residue. Fields, in order: D gene, clone size, V gene, J gene, CDR3 protein, CDR3 DNA. D genes are given only for firm matches. Rows give clone size only sometimes, using once, few, many, or a class for an expanded clone.

d_gene: .; abundance: .; v_gene: TRBV10-3; j_gene: TRBJ1-5; CDR3aa: CAIRGPVHSNQPQHF; CDR3nt: TGTGCCATCAGGGGGCCCGTGCATAGCAATCAGCCCCAGCATTTT
d_gene: TRBD2; abundance: few; v_gene: TRBV27; j_gene: TRBJ2-1; CDR3aa: CASSLFAGGYNEQFF; CDR3nt: TGTGCCAGCAGTTTATTTGCGGGGGGGTACAATGAGCAGTTCTTC
d_gene: TRBD2; abundance: few; v_gene: TRBV11-2; j_gene: TRBJ2-3; CDR3aa: CASSLVDSGGAFRITQYF; CDR3nt: TGTGCCAGCAGCTTAGTAGATAGCGGGGGGGCCTTCCGAATTACGCAGTATTTT
d_gene: .; abundance: .; v_gene: TRBV6-1; j_gene: TRBJ1-4; CDR3aa: CASSEGPGGGKLFF; CDR3nt: TGTGCCAGCAGTGAAGGTCCAGGCGGAGGGAAACTGTTTTTT
d_gene: TRBD2; abundance: few; v_gene: TRBV11-2; j_gene: TRBJ2-3; CDR3aa: CASSSHPGLAESTDTQYF; CDR3nt: TGTGCCAGCAGCTCTCACCCCGGACTAGCGGAGAGCACAGATACGCAGTATTTT
d_gene: TRBD2; abundance: .; v_gene: TRBV25-1; j_gene: TRBJ2-3; CDR3aa: CASRGLAGGTDTQYF; CDR3nt: TGTGCCAGCAGGGGACTAGCGGGAGGTACAGATACGCAGTATTTT
d_gene: .; abundance: .; v_gene: TRBV20-1; j_gene: TRBJ2-1; CDR3aa: CSARRPGPYNEQFF; CDR3nt: TGCAGTGCCAGGAGGCCAGGGCCCTACAATGAGCAGTTCTTC
d_gene: .; abundance: few; v_gene: TRBV4-3; j_gene: TRBJ2-3; CDR3aa: CASSQARLADTQYF; CDR3nt: TGCGCCAGCAGCCAAGCGCGCCTAGCAGATACGCAGTATTTT
d_gene: .; abundance: .; v_gene: TRBV19; j_gene: TRBJ1-2; CDR3aa: CASRPVEGRSSYGYTF; CDR3nt: TGTGCCAGTAGACCCGTAGAAGGGCGATCGTCCTATGGCTACACCTTC
d_gene: .; abundance: .; v_gene: TRBV30; j_gene: TRBJ1-3; CDR3aa: CAWSVLKIGNTIYF; CDR3nt: TGTGCCTGGAGTGTACTAAAGATCGGAAACACCATATATTTT
d_gene: TRBD1; abundance: .; v_gene: TRBV7-8; j_gene: TRBJ2-5; CDR3aa: CASSLAGHRGQETQYF; CDR3nt: TGTGCCAGCAGCTTAGCTGGACACAGGGGACAAGAGACCCAGTACTTC
d_gene: TRBD2; abundance: .; v_gene: TRBV11-2; j_gene: TRBJ2-3; CDR3aa: CASSTRLAEGGTQYF; CDR3nt: TGTGCCAGCAGCACCAGACTAGCGGAGGGGGGTACGCAGTATTTT
d_gene: .; abundance: few; v_gene: TRBV9; j_gene: TRBJ2-4; CDR3aa: CASSAAVAKNIQYF; CDR3nt: TGTGCCAGCAGCGCAGCGGTAGCCAAAAACATTCAGTACTTC
d_gene: TRBD1; abundance: .; v_gene: TRBV6-5; j_gene: TRBJ2-5; CDR3aa: CASSYRLDRGWIETQYF; CDR3nt: TGTGCCAGCAGTTACCGGCTGGACAGGGGCTGGATAGAGACCCAGTACTTC
d_gene: .; abundance: many; v_gene: TRBV29-1; j_gene: TRBJ2-2; CDR3aa: CSARTADTGELFF; CDR3nt: TGCAGCGCCAGGACAGCGGACACCGGGGAGCTGTTTTTT
d_gene: .; abundance: .; v_gene: TRBV20-1; j_gene: TRBJ1-5; CDR3aa: CSARDQVGGRPQHF; CDR3nt: TGCAGTGCTAGAGATCAGGTCGGGGGTCGGCCCCAGCATTTT
d_gene: .; abundance: .; v_gene: TRBV12-3/TRBV12-4; j_gene: TRBJ2-2; CDR3aa: CASSFSSSWGSHTGELFF; CDR3nt: TGTGCCAGCAGTTTTTCTTCCTCCTGGGGGTCTCACACCGGGGAGCTGTTTTTT
d_gene: TRBD2; abundance: few; v_gene: TRBV7-3; j_gene: TRBJ2-3; CDR3aa: CASSDGLAGSGDTQYF; CDR3nt: TGTGCCAGCAGCGACGGACTAGCGGGGTCTGGAGATACGCAGTATTTT
d_gene: .; abundance: many; v_gene: TRBV7-2; j_gene: TRBJ2-7; CDR3aa: CASSLGVGGYEQYF; CDR3nt: TGTGCCAGCAGCTTAGGGGTAGGCGGGTACGAGCAGTACTTC
d_gene: TRBD1; abundance: few; v_gene: TRBV7-2; j_gene: TRBJ2-7; CDR3aa: CARALQGEDYEQYF; CDR3nt: TGTGCCAGGGCCTTACAGGGGGAAGACTACGAGCAGTACTTC
d_gene: TRBD2; abundance: .; v_gene: TRBV6-5; j_gene: TRBJ2-1; CDR3aa: CASSYREGPGSVHEQFF; CDR3nt: TGTGCCAGCAGTTATCGGGAGGGCCCCGGGTCTGTCCATGAGCAGTTCTTC
d_gene: .; abundance: many; v_gene: TRBV12-3/TRBV12-4; j_gene: TRBJ2-7; CDR3aa: CASSYGLSYEQYF; CDR3nt: TGTGCCAGCAGTTACGGCCTTTCCTACGAGCAGTACTTC
d_gene: TRBD2; abundance: .; v_gene: TRBV27; j_gene: TRBJ2-7; CDR3aa: CALNGGVDYYEQYF; CDR3nt: TGTGCCTTAAACGGGGGGGTCGATTACTACGAGCAGTACTTC
d_gene: TRBD2; abundance: few; v_gene: TRBV12-3/TRBV12-4; j_gene: TRBJ2-1; CDR3aa: CASSLQRTSGYNEQFF; CDR3nt: TGTGCCAGCAGTTTACAGAGGACTAGCGGATACAATGAGCAGTTCTTC
d_gene: .; abundance: .; v_gene: TRBV7-8; j_gene: TRBJ2-7; CDR3aa: CASTNLPGESSEQYF; CDR3nt: TGTGCCAGCACCAATTTACCGGGAGAATCCTCCGAGCAGTACTTC
d_gene: TRBD1; abundance: .; v_gene: TRBV11-1; j_gene: TRBJ2-5; CDR3aa: CASSADREKETQYF; CDR3nt: TGTGCCAGCAGCGCTGACAGGGAGAAAGAGACCCAGTACTTC
d_gene: .; abundance: .; v_gene: TRBV3-1; j_gene: TRBJ2-4; CDR3aa: CASKNLGGSKNIQYF; CDR3nt: TGTGCCAGCAAGAACCTGGGGGGATCCAAAAACATTCAGTACTTC
d_gene: TRBD2; abundance: few; v_gene: TRBV9; j_gene: TRBJ2-2; CDR3aa: CASSRDWRGGNTVELFF; CDR3nt: TGTGCCAGCAGCCGTGACTGGCGGGGGGGCAACACCGTGGAGCTGTTTTTT